This entry lists 26 T cell receptor beta chains sequenced from one sample in a study of vaccination and CD4 T cells after COVID-19. No cognate antigen is known for these TCRs. Cultured CD4+ T-cell DNA underwent Oncomine TCR Beta short-read sequencing. MiXCR, run by TCRdb on the PCR reads, gives a single entry per CDR3 protein. Of more than 9,500 distinct CDR3 sequences in the sample, 40% to 60% are singletons; the top ten hold approximately 15%. Documented treatment: roughly ten-day PBMC culture with coronavirus spike peptide pools or control peptides (ViraFEST assay). The sequenced material came from CD4+ T cells from blood, cultured in vitro. Receptors were obtained from a human donor who had recovered from COVID-19.

The J gene is TRBJ2-2, the V gene TRBV7-9; maybe TRBD1 (6 bases). Germline CDR1 and CDR2: SEHNR and FQNEAQ (reference sequence). CDR3 length: 15 residues. Trimming stripped 5 bases from V and 0 bases from J, with 10 bases between. The CDR3 loop is CASSMGHSNTGELFF. DNA of the CDR3: TGTGCCAGCAGCATGGGACACTCGAACACCGGGGAGCTGTTTTTT.

This clonotype was counted a few times. The chain joins TRBV19 to TRBJ1-2, with 9 bases aligning to TRBD1. The germline gives CDR1 LNHDA, CDR2 SQIVND (reference sequence). Losses at the gene ends were 4 bases for V and 8 bases for J; bases not matched to a gene: 8. The CDR3 runs to 14 residues. As DNA, the CDR3 is TGTGCCAGTAGTACCCAACAGGGGGCAAGCGGCTACACCTTC. This codes for CASSTQQGASGYTF.

The gene calls are TRBV7-9 and TRBJ1-6, with D perhaps TRBD1 (5 bases). The CDR3 contains 16 residues. Germline loops: CDR1 SEHNR, CDR2 FQNEAQ (reference sequence). V dropped 2 bases and J dropped 9 bases, with 17 bases sitting between them. The chain's CDR3 is CASSLKQALQGSPLHF. CDR3 DNA: TGTGCCAGCAGCTTAAAACAGGCCCTCCAGGGTTCACCCCTCCACTTT.

The chain links TRBV5-1 to TRBJ1-1; possibly TRBD1 for D (5 bases). The CDR3 consists of 12 residues. The germline V gene encodes CDR1 SGHRS and CDR2 YFSETQ. V was trimmed by 1 base and J by 7 bases, leaving 8 bases between them. DNA of the CDR3: TGCGCCAGCAGCTTGCCGGGACTTGAAGCTTTCTTT. Translated, it gives CASSLPGLEAFF.

This clonotype was seen a single time. CDR3 in amino acids: CASSLERQYEQYF. The CDR3 nucleotides read TGTGCCAGCAGCTTAGAGCGTCAATACGAGCAGTACTTC. The rearrangement joins TRBV7-2 to TRBJ2-7, with D uncertain. Deletions cut 1 base from V and 4 bases from J, with 8 bases between. This CDR3 is built from 13 residues. In germline, CDR1 is SGHTA, CDR2 FQGNSA.

The CDR3 here is CASSNQISSTNEKLFF. CDR3 nucleotide sequence: TGTGCCAGCAGTAACCAGATCAGCTCAACTAATGAAAAACTGTTTTTT. The gene calls are TRBV28 and TRBJ1-4; no definite D call. Germline CDR1 MDHEN, CDR2 SYDVKM. The CDR3 is 16 amino acids. Trimming cost V 5 bases and J 0 bases, with 13 bases left between them.

This clonotype was counted a few times. The genes are TRBV2 and TRBJ1-5, with unresolved D. This CDR3 is 14 amino acids long. Germline CDR1 is SNHLY and CDR2 is FYNNEI. V gave up 2 bases and J gave up 6 bases, with 11 bases separating them. CDR3 nucleotide sequence: TGTGCCAGCAGTGAATCACAGTTGTTTCAGCCCCAGCATTTT. Translating gives CASSESQLFQPQHF.

The chain is built from TRBV20-1 and TRBJ2-7; D not resolved. V shed 0 bases and J shed 1 base, with 13 bases lying between them. Germline lookup yields CDR1 DFQATT and CDR2 SNEGSKA (reference sequence). The CDR3 consists of 15 residues. The CDR3 reads CSARETLRGSYEQYF. In DNA, the CDR3 is TGCAGTGCTAGAGAGACCCTTAGAGGATCCTACGAGCAGTACTTC.

This clonotype was counted a single time. This chain joins TRBV20-1 and TRBJ1-3, with D possibly being TRBD1 (5 bases). V lost 5 bases, J lost 0 bases, and 14 bases lay in between. There are 15 residues in the CDR3. CDR1 and CDR2 from the germline V gene are DFQATT and SNEGSKA (reference sequence). CDR3 region: CSARQPKISGNTIYF. CDR3 in DNA: TGCAGTGCTCGACAGCCTAAAATCTCTGGAAACACCATATATTTT.

J is TRBJ1-2 and V is TRBV7-9, with D possibly TRBD1 on 6 matching bases. The germline V and J ends were trimmed by 5 bases and 4 bases, with 11 bases remaining between them. This CDR3 is 13 amino acids long. Germline-derived CDR1 and CDR2 are SEHNR and FQNEAQ (reference sequence). The CDR3 DNA follows: TGTGCCAGCAGCCCCGGACAGTTCTATGGCTACACCTTC. It is translated as CASSPGQFYGYTF.

The chain links TRBV19 to TRBJ1-5; 8 bases agree with TRBD1. The germline CDR1 and CDR2 sequences are LNHDA and SQIVND (reference sequence). This CDR3 has 14 residues. Trimming at V came to 7 bases and at J to 7 bases, leaving 9 bases not matched to a gene. The CDR3 sequence is CASTLSGGYQPQHF. Here the CDR3 DNA reads TGTGCCAGTACCCTATCAGGGGGCTACCAGCCCCAGCATTTT.

The chain uses TRBV30 and TRBJ2-5; 8 nucleotides line up with TRBD2. Germline V CDR1 and CDR2: GTSNPN, SVGIG (reference sequence). The CDR3 has 14 amino acids. The V segment lost 7 bases and the J segment 6 bases; nucleotides outside the gene matches: 13. CDR3 sequence (DNA): TGTGCCTCCAGTAGGAGTACTAGCGGACAGACCCAGTACTTC. Protein product: CASSRSTSGQTQYF.

This clonotype is large (0.1 to 1%) within its sample. J is TRBJ2-7 and V is TRBV2; D is unresolved. V shed 6 bases and J shed 3 bases, with 9 bases lying between them. Germline CDR1 reads SNHLY; CDR2 reads FYNNEI. The CDR3 has 12 residues. In DNA form, the CDR3 reads TGTGCCAGCAGCTTTGGAGTCTACGAGCAGTACTTC. Residues: CASSFGVYEQYF.

This rearrangement joins TRBV27 to TRBJ1-6; unclear D gene. The CDR3 contains 17 residues. Germline CDR1 reads MNHEY; CDR2 reads SMNVEV (reference sequence). The V end was cut by 5 bases, the J end by 0 bases, with 14 bases between. CDR3 nucleotides: TGTGCCAGCAGTAAGTGGCCCTCCAGCTCCTATAATTCACCCCTCCACTTT. This codes for CASSKWPSSSYNSPLHF.

The rearrangement links TRBV28 to TRBJ1-2, with D hard to call. The V and J ends lost 6 bases and 10 bases respectively, with 18 bases between them. Germline V gene lookup returns CDR1 MDHEN and CDR2 SYDVKM. The length of the CDR3 is 13 residues. The CDR3 DNA reads as TGTGCCAGCAGCTCAAGCGGGTCTCGCCCCTACACCTTC. As protein: CASSSSGSRPYTF.

This sequence joins TRBV18 and TRBJ1-1, with D possibly TRBD1 on 6 matching bases. Germline V CDR1 and CDR2: KGHSH, LQKENI. The CDR3 is made up of 16 amino acids. Deletions cut 6 bases from V and 1 base from J, with 18 bases between. The CDR3 loop reads CASSLREGRGNTEAFF. CDR3 nucleotides: TGTGCCAGCTCTCTCCGGGAGGGCAGGGGGAACACTGAAGCTTTCTTT.

The chain couples TRBV7-2 to TRBJ2-1, with TRBD2 matching over 8 bases. V dropped 5 bases and J dropped 8; count of bases not matched to a gene: 14. Germline V gene data show CDR1 as SGHTA and CDR2 as FQGNSA. The CDR3 is 16 residues long. This CDR3 is CASSRLGTSKIDEQFF. The CDR3 DNA is TGTGCCAGCAGCCGCCTAGGGACTAGTAAAATCGATGAGCAGTTCTTC.

Here the CDR3 DNA reads TGTGCCAGCAGCTTCCGGATGGAGACCCAGTACTTC. Translation gives CASSFRMETQYF. V and J are TRBV7-2 and TRBJ2-5; the D is unclear. CDR1 and CDR2 (germline): SGHTA, FQGNSA. The CDR3 length is 12 residues. The V end lost 3 bases, the J end lost 5 bases, and 7 bases lay between the germline ends.

This chain links TRBV10-3 with TRBJ1-5; D is perhaps TRBD1 (6 bases). The length of the CDR3 is 15 residues. Trimming stripped 3 bases from V and 3 bases from J, with 12 bases between. Germline CDR1 and CDR2: ENHRY and SYGVKD. CDR3 sequence (DNA): TGTGCCATCAGTGAATGGTCAGGGGCCAATCAGCCCCAGCATTTT. Its protein product is CAISEWSGANQPQHF.

DNA of the CDR3: TGTGCCACCAGTGAAGCGAAAGGACAGCGGACCAACTACGAGCAGTACTTC. The encoded protein is CATSEAKGQRTNYEQYF. The genes are TRBV24-1 and TRBJ2-7; maybe TRBD1 (6 bases). The CDR3 is 17 residues long. Germline CDR1 is KGHDR and CDR2 is SFDVKD. Trimming shortened V by 4 bases and J by 3 bases, and 21 bases separated the two germline ends.

V and J are TRBV20-1 and TRBJ1-6; no reliable D call. Trimming took 3 bases from V and 4 from J, leaving 13 bases between them. There are 15 residues in the CDR3. The V gene's germline CDR1 is DFQATT and CDR2 SNEGSKA (reference sequence). DNA of the CDR3: TGCAGTGCTAGGCGCGGAGGGAGTTATAATTCACCCCTCCACTTT. Translated: CSARRGGSYNSPLHF.

This clonotype has a handful of counts. V is TRBV24-1 and J is TRBJ2-3, with D hard to call. This CDR3 region has 12 residues. Germline V gene sequence: CDR1 KGHDR, CDR2 SFDVKD. With 5 bases removed from V and 2 bases from J, the gap between germline ends came to 4 bases. CDR3 sequence reads: CATSGPTDTQYF. CDR3 DNA: TGTGCCACCAGTGGACCCACAGATACGCAGTATTTT.

This clonotype was seen a few times. This chain connects TRBV18 to TRBJ1-1, with D tentatively TRBD1 (5 bases). V was pared by 3 bases and J by 3 bases, with 14 bases between. Germline V CDR1 and CDR2: KGHSH, LQKENI. This CDR3 is 15 amino acids long. The CDR3 spells CASSPLGALHTEAFF. Written as DNA, the CDR3 is TGTGCCAGCTCACCCCTCGGGGCGCTGCACACTGAAGCTTTCTTT. Looking up the rest from reference TRBV18 and TRBJ1-1 gives the full variable domain: NAGVMQNPRHLVRRRGQEARLRCSPMKGHSHVYWYRQLPEEGLKFMVYLQKENIIDESGMPKERFSAEFPKEGPSILRIQQVVRGDSAAYFCASSPLGALHTEAFFGQGTRLTVV.

The chain employs TRBV5-1 and TRBJ1-4; the D gene is possibly TRBD1 (5 bases). Per the germline V gene, CDR1 is SGHRS and CDR2 is YFSETQ. V lost 3 bases, J lost 5 bases, and 11 bases lay in between. This CDR3 has 14 residues. This chain's CDR3 is CASSWDGKNEKLFF. The CDR3, as DNA: TGCGCCAGCAGCTGGGACGGAAAAAATGAAAAACTGTTTTTT.

The CDR3, as DNA: TGTGCCAGTACAGCAAATAGGGTGGGTTCACCCCTCCACTTT. Its protein is CASTANRVGSPLHF. V usage is TRBV27 and J usage is TRBJ1-6; D call uncertain. Germline V gene sequence: CDR1 MNHEY, CDR2 SMNVEV (reference sequence). Trimming removed 9 bases at V and 9 bases at J, with 18 bases between. The CDR3 has 14 residues.

This clonotype occurred a few times. The chain links TRBV7-8 to TRBJ1-1; 7 bases are shared with TRBD1. V lost 6 bases to trimming and J lost 6 bases; unmatched junction nucleotides: 13. Germline assignment: CDR1 SGHVS and CDR2 FQNEAQ. The CDR3 is 15 amino acids. The CDR3 DNA follows: TGTGCCAGCAGGCTAACCGGGACAGAGTCTTCTGAAGCTTTCTTT. Translated: CASRLTGTESSEAFF. Looking up the rest from reference TRBV7-8 and TRBJ1-1 gives the full variable domain: GAGVSQSPRYKVAKRGQDVALRCDPISGHVSLFWYQQALGQGPEFLTYFQNEAQLDKSGLPSDRFFAERPEGSVSTLKIQRTQQEDSAVYLCASRLTGTESSEAFFGQGTRLTVV.